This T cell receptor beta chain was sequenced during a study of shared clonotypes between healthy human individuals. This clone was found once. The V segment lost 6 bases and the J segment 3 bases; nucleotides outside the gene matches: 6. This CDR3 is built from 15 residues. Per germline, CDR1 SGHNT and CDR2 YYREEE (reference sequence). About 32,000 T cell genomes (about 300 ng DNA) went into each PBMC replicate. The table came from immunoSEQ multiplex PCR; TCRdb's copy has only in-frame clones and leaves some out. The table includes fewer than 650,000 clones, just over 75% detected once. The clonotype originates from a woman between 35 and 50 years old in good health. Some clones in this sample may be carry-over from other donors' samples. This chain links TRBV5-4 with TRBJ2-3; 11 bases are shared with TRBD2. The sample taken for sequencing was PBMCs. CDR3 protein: CASIPTSGRTDTQYF. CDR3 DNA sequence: TGTGCCAGCATCCCCACTAGCGGGAGAACAGATACGCAGTATTTT.